Below are 27 T cell receptor beta chains sequenced from a single sample in a study of T cells in Graves' hyperthyroidism and ophthalmopathy. RNA transcripts were the template for amplifying TCR beta CDR3 regions. The study used the HTBI primer set for a first-round RT-PCR of the TCR CDR3. Each CDR3 protein is one row after TCRdb ran MiXCR on the multiplex PCR reads. The top ten hold about 11% of the sample, which has 530,000 or so distinct CDR3 sequences, approximately 25% seen once. Sequences were obtained from blood. The receptors originated from a woman in her twenties or thirties with Graves' ophthalmopathy.

The genes are TRBV18 and TRBJ1-5; tentatively, D is TRBD1 (5 bases). There are 13 residues in the CDR3. The germline V gene has CDR1 KGHSH and CDR2 LQKENI. V lost 4 bases and J lost 7, with 11 bases in between. The CDR3 here is CASSQGQEQPQHF. CDR3 nucleotides: TGTGCCAGCTCACAGGGGCAGGAACAGCCCCAGCATTTT. Combining the CDR3 with reference TRBV18 and TRBJ1-5 gives the whole variable domain NAGVMQNPRHLVRRRGQEARLRCSPMKGHSHVYWYRQLPEEGLKFMVYLQKENIIDESGMPKERFSAEFPKEGPSILRIQQVVRGDSAAYFCASSQGQEQPQHFGDGTRLSIL.

The chain joins TRBV6-1 to TRBJ1-2, with TRBD1 matching over 7 bases. Germline lookup yields CDR1 MNHNS and CDR2 SASEGT. The CDR3 totals 15 residues. V lost 8 bases and J lost 3; bases outside the gene matches: 12. Here the CDR3 reads CASFSGGGVDYGYTF. The CDR3 DNA is TGTGCCAGCTTCAGCGGAGGGGGCGTGGACTATGGCTACACCTTC.

In this sample, this clonotype turned up many times. The chain uses TRBV11-1 and TRBJ1-2; unclear D gene. The CDR3 consists of 15 residues. Between the trimmed V and J ends, which lost 6 bases and 6 bases, there was a span of 20 bases. Germline CDR1 SGHAT, CDR2 FQDESV (reference sequence). The CDR3 here is CASSSRGVDTDGYTF. In nucleotides, the CDR3 is TGTGCCAGCAGTTCCCGTGGGGTAGACACAGATGGCTACACCTTC.

This chain joins TRBV13 and TRBJ2-7, with 10 bases fitting TRBD2. The CDR3 sequence is 16 residues long. The V segment lost 0 bases and the J segment 2 bases; nucleotides outside the gene matches: 4. In germline, CDR1 is PRHDT, CDR2 FYEKMQ (reference sequence). DNA for the CDR3: TGTGCCAGCAGCTTAGGCCTAGCGGGAGTCCCCTACGAGCAGTACTTC. Translation: CASSLGLAGVPYEQYF.

In its sample, this clonotype was seen a few times. The chain has TRBV24-1 and TRBJ2-2, with 11 bases that match TRBD1. V was clipped by 2 bases and J by 2 bases; unmatched bases: 3. The CDR3 covers 17 residues. Germline CDR1 is KGHDR and CDR2 is SFDVKD. CDR3 sequence reads: CATSDYGTGGNTGELFF. Here the CDR3 DNA reads TGTGCCACCAGTGATTACGGGACAGGGGGTAACACCGGGGAGCTGTTTTTT.

The chain uses TRBV7-2 and TRBJ1-2; 7 bases are a match to TRBD1. The trim removed 0 bases at V and 5 bases at J, leaving 9 bases unmatched. CDR3 length equals 16 residues. Germline CDR1 reads SGHTA; CDR2 reads FQGNSA. CDR3 nucleotides: TGTGCCAGCAGCTTAGCGTCTGGCAGGGGGGAGTATGGCTACACCTTC. Translating gives CASSLASGRGEYGYTF. Filled out from reference TRBV7-2 and TRBJ1-2, the complete variable domain reads GAGVSQSPSNKVTEKGKDVELRCDPISGHTALYWYRQSLGQGLEFLIYFQGNSAPDKSGLPSDRFSAERTGGSVSTLTIQRTQQEDSAVYLCASSLASGRGEYGYTFGSGTRLTVV.

Many counts were recorded for this clonotype. The rearrangement uses TRBV6-5 and TRBJ2-7; D might be TRBD1 (5 bases). Germline V gene data show CDR1 as MNHEY and CDR2 as SVGAGI. The CDR3 is 15 residues long. Trimming cost V 2 bases and J 3 bases, with 14 bases left between them. CDR3 bases: TGTGCCAGCAGTTACACCAGGGCCTCGGGCTACGAGCAGTACTTC. Translation gives CASSYTRASGYEQYF.

This clonotype showed up just once. The rearrangement joins TRBV6-1 to TRBJ2-2, with 8 bases aligning to TRBD2. CDR1 and CDR2 from the germline V gene are MNHNS and SASEGT. The CDR3 consists of 17 residues. Unmatched junction bases numbered 11, after V lost 1 base and J lost 7 bases. CDR3 amino acids: CASSEGKGVAGIGELFF. DNA for the CDR3: TGTGCCAGCAGTGAAGGAAAAGGAGTAGCGGGGATCGGGGAGCTGTTTTTT.

This clonotype came up a few times. The chain joins TRBV6-1 to TRBJ2-6; D is undetermined. The CDR3 is 15 residues long. The V gene lost 2 bases and the J gene lost 0 bases, with 5 bases spanning the gap. Looked up from germline, CDR1 is MNHNS and CDR2 is SASEGT. CDR3 DNA: TGTGCCAGCAGTGAAATCACCTCTGGGGCCAACGTCCTGACTTTC. It is translated as CASSEITSGANVLTF.

This clonotype was counted only a few times. The chain recombines TRBV10-3 with TRBJ1-2, with 9 bases lining up with TRBD1. Per germline, CDR1 ENHRY and CDR2 SYGVKD. Trimming removed 2 bases from V and 8 bases from J; junction bases left unmatched: 6. The CDR3 has 14 residues. CDR3: CAISERGQGDGYTF. The CDR3 DNA reads as TGTGCCATCAGTGAGCGGGGACAGGGCGACGGCTACACCTTC.

This clonotype was recorded at least ten times. The V gene is TRBV6-5, the J gene TRBJ1-1; 10 bases map to TRBD1. V shed 5 bases and J 2 bases; nucleotides not matched to a gene: 8. Germline V gives CDR1 MNHEY, CDR2 SVGAGI. The CDR3 totals 16 residues. The CDR3 protein is CASSNRDRGANTEAFF. The CDR3 bases are TGTGCCAGCAGTAACCGGGACAGGGGCGCTAACACTGAAGCTTTCTTT.

The chain employs TRBV6-1 and TRBJ2-2, with TRBD1 matching over 11 bases. This CDR3 has 15 amino acids. CDR1 is MNHNS, CDR2 SASEGT, per germline. V dropped 6 bases and J dropped 7; count of bases not matched to a gene: 7. The CDR3 reads CASSTGQGVIGELFF. Written as DNA, the CDR3 is TGTGCCAGCAGCACGGGACAGGGGGTCATCGGGGAGCTGTTTTTT.

J is TRBJ2-5 and V is TRBV12-3 or TRBV12-4, with D perhaps TRBD1 or TRBD2 (7 bases each). Trimming removed 5 bases at V and 5 bases at J, with 18 bases between. The CDR3 has 15 amino acids. The CDR3 DNA is TGTGCCAGCAGTCCGGACAGGACTAGGGGGGAGACCCAGTACTTC. Residues: CASSPDRTRGETQYF.

This clonotype was seen many times. The chain has TRBV6-1 and TRBJ1-5; 9 bases align to TRBD1. The CDR3 spans 15 residues. J gave up 1 base and V 6 bases, and 4 bases lay outside the gene matches. Germline CDR1 reads MNHNS; CDR2 reads SASEGT. CDR3 protein: CASRRQGGSNQPQHF. In DNA form, the CDR3 reads TGTGCCAGCAGGAGACAGGGGGGAAGCAATCAGCCCCAGCATTTT.

This clonotype was detected ten times or more. The V call is TRBV12-3 or TRBV12-4, the J call TRBJ2-7, with 7 positions matching TRBD1. The ends lost 6 bases at V and 5 bases at J; junction bases unmatched: 7. The CDR3 sequence is 13 residues long. The CDR3 bases are TGTGCCAGCAGACGCACGACAGGGAACGAGCAGTACTTC. Translation: CASRRTTGNEQYF.

This clonotype has ten or more counts. The chain joins TRBV10-1 to TRBJ1-1; tentatively, D is TRBD1 (6 bases). The V gene lost 3 bases and the J gene lost 4 bases, with 12 bases spanning the gap. The CDR3 loop spans 14 amino acids. Per the germline V gene, CDR1 is WNHNN and CDR2 is SYGVQD (reference sequence). CDR3 region: CASSDIAGATEAFF. The CDR3 DNA follows: TGCGCCAGCAGTGATATCGCGGGGGCCACTGAAGCTTTCTTT.

This clonotype has a count of ten or more. This chain uses TRBV6-1 with TRBJ1-5; TRBD1 matches 7 bases. The CDR3 runs 18 residues. From germline, CDR1 is MNHNS and CDR2 SASEGT. V dropped 2 bases and J dropped 0; count of bases not matched to a gene: 10. CDR3 DNA: TGTGCCAGCAGTGAATTTCCCGGGACAGTATATAGCAATCAGCCCCAGCATTTT. Translating gives CASSEFPGTVYSNQPQHF.

This clonotype was detected many times. As DNA, the CDR3 is TGTGCCAGCAGTTTTCAAGGGGGGGAGGCCCAGTACTTC. This gives the protein CASSFQGGEAQYF. The rearrangement joins TRBV28 to TRBJ2-5; D might be TRBD2 (7 bases). The germline V gene encodes CDR1 MDHEN and CDR2 SYDVKM. The germline V and J ends were trimmed by 3 bases and 9 bases, with 14 bases remaining between them. The CDR3 totals 13 residues.

This clonotype was found many times. Compared with germline, one end of the junction differs, possibly owing to a read error. This chain joins TRBV20-1 and TRBJ1-5, with 9 bases fitting TRBD1. Germline CDR1 reads DFQATT; CDR2 reads SNEGSKA (reference sequence). CDR3 length: 14 residues. CDR3 region: CSTSKTGGQQPQHF. CDR3 coding DNA: TGCAGTACTAGCAAGACAGGGGGACAGCAGCCCCAGCATTTT.

V and J are TRBV20-1 and TRBJ2-7; no definite D call. V lost 3 bases to trimming and J lost 2 bases, with 17 bases between them. The CDR3 extends over 15 amino acids. The germline V gene has CDR1 DFQATT and CDR2 SNEGSKA (reference sequence). This CDR3 reads CSARARTRPTYEQYF. The CDR3 nucleotides read TGCAGTGCTAGGGCTAGGACCCGACCTACCTACGAGCAGTACTTC.

The chain combines TRBV6-1 with TRBJ2-7; 7 bases align to TRBD1. CDR3 size: 15 residues. The germline CDR1 and CDR2 sequences are MNHNS and SASEGT. Trimming removed 4 bases from V and 0 bases from J; junction bases left unmatched: 6. The CDR3 loop is CASSVGTASSYEQYF. The CDR3 nucleotides are TGTGCCAGCAGTGTTGGGACAGCGAGCTCCTACGAGCAGTACTTC.

The genes are TRBV15 and TRBJ2-7, with 9 bases lining up with TRBD1. The germline CDR1 and CDR2 sequences are LNHNV and YYDKDF (reference sequence). This CDR3 has 16 residues. After removal of 3 bases from V and 2 bases from J, the junction contained 8 bases not matched to a gene. CDR3 sequence reads: CATSSRARTGAYEQYF. Here the CDR3 DNA reads TGTGCCACCAGCAGCAGAGCGAGGACAGGGGCCTACGAGCAGTACTTC.

CDR3 residues: CASSQGTSGTIYEQYF. CDR3 bases: TGTGCCAGCAGCCAAGGGACTAGCGGGACTATATACGAGCAGTACTTC. The rearrangement links TRBV3-1 to TRBJ2-7; 12 bases match TRBD2. This CDR3 contains 16 residues. V shed 1 base and J 4 bases; nucleotides not matched to a gene: 5. CDR1 is LGHDT and CDR2 is YNNKEL in the germline V gene (reference sequence).

The rearrangement uses TRBV9 and TRBJ2-7; 9 nucleotides agree with TRBD2. From germline, CDR1 is SGDLS and CDR2 YYNGEE. This CDR3 contains 16 residues. Trimming took 0 bases from V and 3 from J; bases not matched to a gene: 7. For the CDR3, the DNA is TGTGCCAGCAGCGTAGCTGTGGCTAGCGGGGACTACGAGCAGTACTTC. Translation gives CASSVAVASGDYEQYF.

This clonotype was found many times. The chain combines TRBV11-1 with TRBJ2-7; 8 nucleotides match TRBD2. In germline, CDR1 is SGHAT, CDR2 FQDESV (reference sequence). CDR3 length equals 16 residues. With 4 bases clipped from V and 0 bases from J, the junction kept 8 bases outside the gene matches. The CDR3 nucleotides are TGTGCCAGCAGCTCCAGGACTAGCCGGAACTCCTACGAGCAGTACTTC. This translates into CASSSRTSRNSYEQYF.

In its sample, this clonotype was seen many times. This chain uses TRBV2 with TRBJ2-4; possible D gene TRBD2, 6 bases. The CDR3 loop spans 14 amino acids. V was trimmed by 6 bases and J by 8 bases, leaving 17 bases between them. Germline V lookup: CDR1 SNHLY, CDR2 FYNNEI. The CDR3 DNA reads TGTGCCAGCAGGAGACTAGTTATCGAGGACATTCAGTACTTC. It yields the protein CASRRLVIEDIQYF.

About this clonotype: Because it lacks the conserved phenylalanine or tryptophan at the end, this CDR3 is likely a read error. The limits of the CDR3 on the DNA are not certain, so only TCRdb's listed CDR3 is given. The chain couples TRBV27 to TRBJ1-1; the D call TRBD1 from the table was never checked on the DNA. Germline loops: CDR1 MNHEY, CDR2 SMNVEV (reference sequence). The CDR3 has 16 residues if both end residues are counted. CDR3 protein: CASSKQGAVRDTEACV.